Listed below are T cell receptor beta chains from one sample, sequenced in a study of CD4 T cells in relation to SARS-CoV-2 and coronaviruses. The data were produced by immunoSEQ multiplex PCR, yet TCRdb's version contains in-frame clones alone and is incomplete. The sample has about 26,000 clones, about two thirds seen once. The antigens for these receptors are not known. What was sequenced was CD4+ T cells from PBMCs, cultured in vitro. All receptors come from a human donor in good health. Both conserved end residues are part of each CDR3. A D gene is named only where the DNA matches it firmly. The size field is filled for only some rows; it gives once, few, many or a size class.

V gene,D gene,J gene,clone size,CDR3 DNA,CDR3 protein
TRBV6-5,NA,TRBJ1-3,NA,TGTGCCAGCGGGTCGAACTCTGGAAACACCATATATTTT,CASGSNSGNTIYF
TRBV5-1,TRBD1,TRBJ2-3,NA,TGCGCCAGCGGGACAGCGAGCACAGATACGCAGTATTTT,CASGTASTDTQYF
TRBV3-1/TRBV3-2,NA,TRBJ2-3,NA,TGTGCCAGCAGCCAAGGGGAGCGCAGGCGGTATTTT,CASSQGERRRYF
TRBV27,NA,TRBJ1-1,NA,TGTGCCAGCAGCTCGACGGGACCTGAAGGTAAAGGTTTCTTT,CASSSTGPEGKGFF
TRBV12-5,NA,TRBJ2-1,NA,TGTGCTAGTGGTCCCTATCTGAAAACCCACTCGCCAGAACTCGAGCAGTTCTTC,CASGPYLKTHSPELEQFF
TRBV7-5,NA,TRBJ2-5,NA,TGTGCCAGAAGCTCAGACTTGCAAGAGACCCAGTACTTC,CARSSDLQETQYF
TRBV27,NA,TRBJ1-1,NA,TGTGCCAGCAGTGCGCAGACGGACACTGAAGCTTTCTTT,CASSAQTDTEAFF
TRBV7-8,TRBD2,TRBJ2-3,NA,TGTGCCAGCAACCGGGGCAGCGGGGGGGCCAGCACAGATACGCAGTATTTT,CASNRGSGGASTDTQYF
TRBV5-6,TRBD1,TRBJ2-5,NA,TGTGCCAGCAGCTCCCGGACAGGGAACCAAGAGACCCAGTACTTC,CASSSRTGNQETQYF
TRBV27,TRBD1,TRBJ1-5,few,TGTGCCAGCAGACCGACAGGGGGGGTTACGCATTTT,CASRPTGGVTHF
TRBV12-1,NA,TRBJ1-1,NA,TGTGCCATACTCCAGGGGGGGTGGACTGAAGCTTTCTTT,CAILQGGWTEAFF
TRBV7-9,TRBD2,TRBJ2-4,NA,TGTGCCAGCAGCTTAGCGATTGCGGGGGAGGACATTCAGTACTTC,CASSLAIAGEDIQYF
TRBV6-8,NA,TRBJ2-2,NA,TGTGCCAGCAGTCGACAGGCGGTTGGGGCCGGGGAGCTGTTTTTT,CASSRQAVGAGELFF
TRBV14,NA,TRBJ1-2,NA,TGTGCCAGCAGCCAGGGAGGGGCCCATATCTCTGAGGGCTACACCTTC,CASSQGGAHISEGYTF
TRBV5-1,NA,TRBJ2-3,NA,TGCGCCAGCAGCTTTGGGAGCGGAGCTAGCACAGATACGCAGTATTTT,CASSFGSGASTDTQYF
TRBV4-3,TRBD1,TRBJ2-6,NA,TGCGCCAGCAGCCAAGACGGACAGGTTGACTCTGGGGCCAACGTCCTGACTTTC,CASSQDGQVDSGANVLTF
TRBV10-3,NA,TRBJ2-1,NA,TGTGCCGGATCAAGGGAGAATAGCGGCTACAATGAGCAGTTCTTC,CAGSRENSGYNEQFF
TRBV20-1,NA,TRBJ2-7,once,TGCAGTGCACTCGATACCTACGAGCAGTACTTC,CSALDTYEQYF
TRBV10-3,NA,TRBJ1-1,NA,TGTGCCATTGGGGGGCGCTCTGACTGGGCTTTCTTT,CAIGGRSDWAFF
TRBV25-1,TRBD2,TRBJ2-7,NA,TGTGCCAGCAGTGATTCGGGACTAGTGGGAGAGCAGTACTTC,CASSDSGLVGEQYF
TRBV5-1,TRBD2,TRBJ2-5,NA,TGCGCCAGCAGCGGAGGGACTAGCGGCCAAGAGACCCAGTACTTC,CASSGGTSGQETQYF
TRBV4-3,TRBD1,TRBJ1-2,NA,TGCGCCAGCAGCCATGTGGGACAGGGGGATAACTATGGCTACACCTTC,CASSHVGQGDNYGYTF
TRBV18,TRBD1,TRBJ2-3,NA,TGTGCCAGCTCAAGGGGACAGGGAGCAGATACGCAGTATTTT,CASSRGQGADTQYF
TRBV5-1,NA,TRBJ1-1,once,TGCGCCAGCAGCTGGGGGCCTGGGCAGTGGAACACTGAAGCTTTCTTT,CASSWGPGQWNTEAFF
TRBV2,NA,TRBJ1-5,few,TGTGCCAGCAGTTTCCCCCAGGATAGCAATCAGCCCCAGCATTTT,CASSFPQDSNQPQHF
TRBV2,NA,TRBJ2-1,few,TGTGCCAGCTGGGTTTCCTACAATGAGCAGTTCTTC,CASWVSYNEQFF
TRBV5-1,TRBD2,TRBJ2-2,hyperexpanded,TGCGCCAGCAGACAAGGACTAGGAAACACCGGGGAGCTGTTTTTT,CASRQGLGNTGELFF
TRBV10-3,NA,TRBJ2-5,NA,TGTGCCATCAGTGGCGGGCCTCGGGAGACCCAGTACTTC,CAISGGPRETQYF
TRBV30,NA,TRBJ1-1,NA,TGTGCCTGGAGATGGCTCAATGAAGCTTTCTTT,CAWRWLNEAFF
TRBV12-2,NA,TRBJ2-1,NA,TGTGCAAGTCGCTTAGACCCAGGGTCCCAACCTGGCAATGAGCAGTTCTTC,CASRLDPGSQPGNEQFF
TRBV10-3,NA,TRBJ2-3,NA,TGTGCCATCAGTGAGTCTTCTTTCTGGGGCCACACAGATACGCAGTATTTT,CAISESSFWGHTDTQYF
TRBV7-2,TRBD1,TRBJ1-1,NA,TGTGCCAGCAGCTCGCAGGGGGGGGCGCTGAACACTGAAGCTTTCTTT,CASSSQGGALNTEAFF
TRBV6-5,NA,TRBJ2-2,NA,TGTGCCAGCAGTTACCAAGACGGTGGGGAGCTGTTTTTT,CASSYQDGGELFF
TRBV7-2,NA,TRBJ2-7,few,TGTGCCAGCAGCTTAGGACAGGCCAAATACGAGCAGTACTTC,CASSLGQAKYEQYF
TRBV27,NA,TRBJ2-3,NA,TGTGCCAGCAGTTTTGAGGACGGGGCCACAGATACGCAGTATTTT,CASSFEDGATDTQYF
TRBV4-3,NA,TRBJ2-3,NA,TGCGCCAGCAGCCAAGTCTCTACCCTGTCAGATACGCAGTATTTT,CASSQVSTLSDTQYF
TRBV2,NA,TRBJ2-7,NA,TGTGCCAGCAGTGAAGCCGTGCCGCCGGCCCTCCGGCAGTACTTC,CASSEAVPPALRQYF
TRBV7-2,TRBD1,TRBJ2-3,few,TGTGCCAGCAGCTTAGTCGGGACAGGGGCCACAGATACGCAGTATTTT,CASSLVGTGATDTQYF
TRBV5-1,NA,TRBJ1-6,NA,TGCGCCAGCAGCTTGGGACAGTATAATTCACCCCTCCACTTT,CASSLGQYNSPLHF
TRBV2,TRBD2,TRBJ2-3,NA,TGTGCCAGCAGACCAGGACTAGCGGGGGGGTGGACAGATACGCAGTATTTT,CASRPGLAGGWTDTQYF
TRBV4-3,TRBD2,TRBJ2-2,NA,TGCGCCAGCAGCCAAGAAGGGACTAGCGGGAGGTTCACCGGGGAGCTGTTTTTT,CASSQEGTSGRFTGELFF
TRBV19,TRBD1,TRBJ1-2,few,TGTGCCAGTAGCCCATGGGACAGGGGATCAAATGGCTACACCTTC,CASSPWDRGSNGYTF
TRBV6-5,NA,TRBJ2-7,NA,TGTGCCAGCAGCACAGGACTAAACGGCTACGAGCAGTACTTC,CASSTGLNGYEQYF
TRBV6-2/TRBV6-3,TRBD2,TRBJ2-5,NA,TGTGCCAGCAGTCCACTAGCGGGGGGCCACTCGCGGTTAACCCAAGAGACCCAGTACTTC,CASSPLAGGHSRLTQETQYF
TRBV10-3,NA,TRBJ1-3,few,TGTGCCATCAGTGAAGGTGTTGGAGTAAACAGCTCTGGAAACACCATATATTTT,CAISEGVGVNSSGNTIYF
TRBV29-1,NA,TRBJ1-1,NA,TGCAGCGTTGGGCGGGGGGCCGACACTGAAGCTTTCTTT,CSVGRGADTEAFF
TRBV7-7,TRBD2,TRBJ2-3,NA,TGTGCTAGCAGCTTGACTAGCTCAGATACGCAGTATTTT,CASSLTSSDTQYF
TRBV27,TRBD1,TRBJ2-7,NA,TGTGCCAGCAGTCCGCGACAGGGGTCCTACGAGCAGTACTTC,CASSPRQGSYEQYF